This passage covers 29 T cell receptor beta chains from one sample sequenced in a study of OX40 agonist ivuxolimab in advanced cancers. Produced via immunoSEQ multiplex PCR; TCRdb's table is partial and in-frame only. The sample has nearly 70,000 clones; roughly 88% are singletons. The source was CD4+ or CD8+ T cells sorted from blood, collected in a trial of the OX40 agonist ivuxolimab. The receptors come from an adult with an advanced solid tumor such as melanoma, head and neck, liver or kidney cancer.

The gene calls are TRBV4-3 and TRBJ2-7; 9 nucleotides align to TRBD1. The CDR3 has 15 residues. With 1 base clipped from V and 3 bases from J, the junction kept 4 bases outside the gene matches. Germline CDR1 reads LGHNA; CDR2 reads YSLEER. The chain's CDR3 is CASSQGTGDFYEQYF. Here the CDR3 DNA reads TGCGCCAGCAGCCAAGGGACAGGGGACTTCTACGAGCAGTACTTC.

The chain has TRBV6-1 and TRBJ1-1; D call uncertain. The germline V and J ends were trimmed by 3 bases and 6 bases, with 14 bases remaining between them. The CDR3 loop spans 14 amino acids. CDR1 and CDR2 from the germline V gene are MNHNS and SASEGT. The CDR3 spells CASSELLGSSEAFF. For the CDR3, the DNA is TGTGCCAGCAGTGAGCTTCTGGGGTCCTCTGAAGCTTTCTTT.

The chain joins TRBV6-1 to TRBJ1-5; D unresolved. Germline values: CDR1 MNHNS, CDR2 SASEGT. There are 13 residues in the CDR3. Trimming took 10 bases from V and 0 from J, leaving 10 bases between them. CDR3 nucleotides: TGTGCCACCACAGTGTATAGCAATCAGCCCCAGCATTTT. Protein: CATTVYSNQPQHF.

For the CDR3, the DNA is TGTGCCTGGAGTTTGGACAGGGACACTGAAGCTTTCTTT. It translates to CAWSLDRDTEAFF. The rearrangement uses TRBV30 and TRBJ1-1; 8 bases are a match to TRBD1. Germline lookup yields CDR1 GTSNPN and CDR2 SVGIG (reference sequence). V shed 2 bases, J shed 3 bases, and the junction held 2 bases outside the gene matches. The CDR3 has 13 amino acids.

The genes are TRBV7-6 and TRBJ2-5; D uncertain. The CDR3 loop spans 16 amino acids. V lost 5 bases and J lost 2, with 18 bases in between. Germline CDR1 and CDR2: SGHVS and FNYEAQ. This CDR3 is CASSRSVVLGQETQYF. The CDR3 coding sequence is TGTGCCAGCAGCCGCAGTGTTGTGTTGGGGCAAGAGACCCAGTACTTC.

This sequence joins TRBV11-3 and TRBJ1-2; possible D gene TRBD1, 5 bases. This CDR3 has 13 residues. In germline, CDR1 is SGHNT, CDR2 YENEEA. Trimming pared 0 bases from V and 6 bases from J, leaving 8 bases between. CDR3 sequence reads: CASSLDRGDGYTF. As DNA, the CDR3 is TGTGCCAGCAGCTTAGATCGGGGGGATGGCTACACCTTC. The full variable domain, completed using reference TRBV11-3 and TRBJ1-2, is EAGVVQSPRYKIIEKKQPVAFWCNPISGHNTLYWYLQNLGQGPELLIRYENEEAVDDSQLPKDRFSAERLKGVDSTLKIQPAELGDSAVYLCASSLDRGDGYTFGSGTRLTVV.

The V and J genes are TRBV6-1 and TRBJ1-2; the match to TRBD1 covers 7 bases. In germline, CDR1 is MNHNS, CDR2 SASEGT. The CDR3 has 14 amino acids. J gave up 8 bases and V 6 bases, and 12 bases lay outside the gene matches. The CDR3 DNA follows: TGTGCCAGCAGCCCCCGGACAGGAGCACGGGGCTACACCTTC. It translates to CASSPRTGARGYTF.

J is TRBJ1-4 and V is TRBV27; D is perhaps TRBD1 (5 bases). Trimming took 5 bases from V and 3 from J, leaving 13 bases between them. The CDR3 sequence is 15 residues long. Germline V gene data show CDR1 as MNHEY and CDR2 as SMNVEV (reference sequence). The DNA of the CDR3 is TGTGCCAGCAGTATGCGGGGCTTCGCTAATGAAAAACTGTTTTTT. Protein sequence: CASSMRGFANEKLFF.

The CDR3 here is CASREYPGTGGTQYF. CDR3 nucleotides: TGTGCCAGCAGGGAATACCCTGGGACAGGTGGGACCCAGTACTTC. The chain is built from TRBV5-6 and TRBJ2-5; TRBD1 matches 8 bases. Germline V gene sequence: CDR1 SGHDT, CDR2 YYEEEE. This CDR3 region has 15 residues. The junction had 13 bases not matched to a gene; V was cut back by 5 bases and J by 7 bases.

This rearrangement joins TRBV6-6 to TRBJ2-3; unclear D gene. Between the trimmed V and J ends, which lost 10 bases and 0 bases, there was a span of 11 bases. CDR1 is MNHNY and CDR2 is SVGAGI in the germline V gene (reference sequence). The CDR3 has 13 residues. The CDR3, as DNA: TGTGCCATCGTTGAGCTAAGCACAGATACGCAGTATTTT. Translation gives CAIVELSTDTQYF.

The J gene is TRBJ2-3, the V gene TRBV7-2; TRBD2 matches at 7 bases. The V and J ends lost 5 bases and 6 bases, in that order; junction bases with no gene match: 14. Germline V gene sequence: CDR1 SGHTA, CDR2 FQGNSA. This CDR3 spans 16 amino acids. CDR3 in DNA: TGTGCCAGCAGCCCTTTCATCGGCGGGGGAACCGATACGCAGTATTTT. Encoded protein: CASSPFIGGGTDTQYF.

J is TRBJ1-3 and V is TRBV6-5; 7 bases are shared with TRBD1. Germline CDR1 reads MNHEY; CDR2 reads SVGAGI. V shed 5 bases and J 2 bases; nucleotides not matched to a gene: 6. This CDR3 comprises 15 residues. This CDR3 is CASSRGQVAGNTIYF. The CDR3 coding sequence is TGTGCCAGCAGTAGAGGACAGGTCGCTGGAAACACCATATATTTT.

The chain joins TRBV6-5 to TRBJ2-5; the D is unclear. The CDR3 has 13 residues. V lost 2 bases, J lost 5 bases, and 9 bases lay in between. Per the germline V gene, CDR1 is MNHEY and CDR2 is SVGAGI. CDR3 sequence: CASSYTYSETQYF. Here the CDR3 DNA reads TGTGCCAGCAGTTACACGTATAGTGAGACCCAGTACTTC.

Comment on this clone: The limits of the CDR3 on the DNA are not certain, so only TCRdb's listed CDR3 is given. The rearrangement joins TRBV5-1 to TRBJ1-4. Looked up from germline, CDR1 is SGHRS and CDR2 is YFSETQ. From its first to its last residue, the CDR3 has 16 amino acids. The CDR3 loop is CASSLTPSVSYEKLFF.

The J gene is TRBJ2-7, the V gene TRBV30; TRBD2 agrees at 8 bases. The CDR3 has 13 amino acids. CDR1 and CDR2 from the germline V gene are GTSNPN and SVGIG (reference sequence). The CDR3 region is CAATLAGVYEQYF. The CDR3 DNA follows: TGTGCTGCCACTCTAGCGGGTGTTTACGAGCAGTACTTC.

The chain is built from TRBV5-1 and TRBJ2-7; D possibly corresponds to TRBD1 (6 bases). The CDR3 runs 15 residues. Trimming removed 5 bases at V and 4 bases at J, with 19 bases between. Germline values: CDR1 SGHRS, CDR2 YFSETQ. For the CDR3, the DNA is TGCGCCAGCAGTTCAACAGGGCTATCTAGGTACGAGCAGTACTTC. Its translation is CASSSTGLSRYEQYF.

The chain links TRBV7-3 to TRBJ2-3; 8 nucleotides align to TRBD1. This CDR3 region has 18 residues. The germline CDR1 and CDR2 sequences are SGHTA and FQGTGA. The V segment lost 5 bases and the J segment 3 bases; nucleotides outside the gene matches: 16. In nucleotides, the CDR3 is TGTGCCAGCAGCGCCGGATTACAGGGGGTTTTAAGTACAGATACGCAGTATTTT. Translation gives CASSAGLQGVLSTDTQYF.

Worth noting for this clone: The junction differs from germline at one of its ends, possibly a read error. This chain joins TRBV7-7 and TRBJ2-3; D tentatively reads TRBD1 or TRBD2 (5 bases each). Germline-derived CDR1 and CDR2 are SSHAT and FNYEAQ (reference sequence). This CDR3 has 14 residues. CDR3 region: CASSLGDGTDTQYF. The DNA of the CDR3 is TGTGCTAGCAGCTTAGGGGACGGTACAGATACGCAGTATTTT.

The J gene is TRBJ1-5, the V gene TRBV6-6; TRBD1 agrees at 9 bases. There are 13 residues in the CDR3. Germline lookup yields CDR1 MNHNY and CDR2 SVGAGI (reference sequence). The trim removed 10 bases at V and 5 bases at J, leaving 6 bases unmatched. CDR3 nucleotides: TGTGCCAACAGGGGGCGGGTAGATCAGCCCCAGCATTTT. It codes for CANRGRVDQPQHF.

V usage is TRBV4-2 and J usage is TRBJ2-7; tentatively, D is TRBD1 or TRBD2 (5 bases each). CDR3 length: 18 residues. Germline V gene sequence: CDR1 LGHNA, CDR2 YNFKEQ. V shed 4 bases and J shed 3 bases, with 25 bases lying between them. CDR3 protein: CASSRGDEGGYSLYEQYF. DNA for the CDR3: TGTGCCAGCAGCCGAGGGGATGAGGGCGGGTATTCTCTCTACGAGCAGTACTTC.

The chain combines TRBV5-8 with TRBJ2-7; tentatively, D is TRBD2 (6 bases). This CDR3 region has 15 residues. Between the trimmed V and J ends, which lost 4 bases and 0 bases, there was a span of 14 bases. The V gene's germline CDR1 is SGHTS and CDR2 YDEGEE. This chain's CDR3 is CASSVGRGNSYEQYF. The CDR3 DNA reads TGTGCCAGCAGCGTCGGACGGGGGAACTCCTACGAGCAGTACTTC.

The V gene is TRBV7-8, the J gene TRBJ1-1, with TRBD1 identical over 7 bases. Unmatched junction bases numbered 8, after V lost 5 bases and J lost 8 bases. This CDR3 is 13 amino acids long. Germline CDR1 and CDR2: SGHVS and FQNEAQ. DNA of the CDR3: TGTGCCAGCAGCCGTAGCGGACAGGAGGAAGCTTTCTTT. Its translation is CASSRSGQEEAFF.

The rearrangement uses TRBV5-1 and TRBJ1-5; 10 bases align to TRBD1. The CDR3 is 14 residues long. Germline V lookup: CDR1 SGHRS, CDR2 YFSETQ. V lost 0 bases to trimming and J lost 7 bases; unmatched junction nucleotides: 1. CDR3 bases: TGCGCCAGCAGCTTGGGGACAGGGGGGCAGCCCCAGCATTTT. This codes for CASSLGTGGQPQHF.

The rearrangement uses TRBV7-2 and TRBJ2-2, with 12 nucleotides matching TRBD1. J lost 10 bases, V lost 4 bases, and 10 bases had no gene match. The germline V gene encodes CDR1 SGHTA and CDR2 FQGNSA. The CDR3 consists of 16 residues. The CDR3 sequence: CASSSGGTGGSEELFF. In DNA form, the CDR3 reads TGTGCCAGCAGCTCGGGAGGGACAGGGGGCTCGGAGGAGCTGTTTTTT.

V and J are TRBV9 and TRBJ2-7, with D maybe TRBD2 (5 bases). The CDR3 is 13 amino acids. CDR1 and CDR2 from the germline V gene are SGDLS and YYNGEE. V dropped 4 bases and J dropped 0 bases, with 8 bases sitting between them. The CDR3 loop reads CASSTGVSYEQYF. In DNA form, the CDR3 reads TGTGCCAGCAGCACCGGGGTCTCCTACGAGCAGTACTTC.

The genes are TRBV18 and TRBJ1-4, with TRBD1 identical over 8 bases. CDR1 is KGHSH, CDR2 LQKENI, per germline. V shed 3 bases, J shed 0 bases, and the junction held 9 bases outside the gene matches. CDR3 length equals 18 residues. CDR3 residues: CASSPYRGEGPTNEKLFF. CDR3 nucleotide sequence: TGTGCCAGCTCACCTTACAGGGGGGAAGGACCAACTAATGAAAAACTGTTTTTT.

The chain carries TRBV6-5 and TRBJ1-2; 7 bases map to TRBD1. Germline CDR1 is MNHEY and CDR2 is SVGAGI. There are 15 residues in the CDR3. V shed 2 bases and J 8 bases; nucleotides not matched to a gene: 11. Written as DNA, the CDR3 is TGTGCCAGCAGTTACGCCCCGGGACAGATAGCCGGCTACACCTTC. Amino acid sequence: CASSYAPGQIAGYTF.

The J gene is TRBJ1-1, the V gene TRBV7-2; D uncertain. This CDR3 is built from 13 residues. V lost 1 base and J 7 bases, leaving 10 bases between the germline ends. Germline V gene data show CDR1 as SGHTA and CDR2 as FQGNSA. CDR3 sequence: CASSLGTHNEAFF. In DNA form, the CDR3 reads TGTGCCAGCAGCTTAGGGACTCATAATGAAGCTTTCTTT.

Note on this clone: Its ends do not fully match the called genes, so a read error is possible. The chain links TRBV10-3 to TRBJ1-2; TRBD1 matches 7 bases. The CDR3 consists of 14 residues. CDR1 is ENHRY, CDR2 SYGVKD, per germline. This CDR3 is CAITETGNNYGYTF. In nucleotides, the CDR3 is TGTGCCATCACTGAGACAGGGAACAACTATGGCTACACCTTC.